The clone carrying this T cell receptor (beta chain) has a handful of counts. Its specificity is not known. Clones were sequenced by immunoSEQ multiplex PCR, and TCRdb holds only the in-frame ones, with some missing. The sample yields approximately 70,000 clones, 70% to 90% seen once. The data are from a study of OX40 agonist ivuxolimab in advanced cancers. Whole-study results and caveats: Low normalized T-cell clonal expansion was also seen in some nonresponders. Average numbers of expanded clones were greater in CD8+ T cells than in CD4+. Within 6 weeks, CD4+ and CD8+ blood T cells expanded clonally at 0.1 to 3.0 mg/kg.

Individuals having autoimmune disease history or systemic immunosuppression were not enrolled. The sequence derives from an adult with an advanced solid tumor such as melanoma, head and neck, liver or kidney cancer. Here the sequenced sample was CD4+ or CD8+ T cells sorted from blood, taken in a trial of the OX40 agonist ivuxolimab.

The CDR3 reads CASSELSSEQYF. In nucleotides, the CDR3 is TGTGCCAGCAGTGAATTGAGCTCCGAGCAGTACTTC. This chain joins TRBV6-1 and TRBJ2-7; D not resolved. Germline V gene data show CDR1 as MNHNS and CDR2 as SASEGT. V was shortened by 2 bases and J by 6 bases, with 8 bases between the two germline ends. The CDR3 sequence is 12 residues long.